The rows below give T cell receptor beta chains drawn from one sample of a study of shared clonotypes between healthy human individuals. Repertoires were generated with immunoSEQ multiplex PCR, while TCRdb's copy carries only in-frame clones and drops some. Among about 1.1 million clones, approximately 80% were seen once, and the ten largest hold almost 0.9%. The sequencing sample was made of memory CD4+ T cells from PBMCs. The source is a man aged 18 to 29 in good health. Some clones in this sample may be carry-over from other donors' samples. CDR3s leave out the opening cysteine and the closing phenylalanine or tryptophan.

>TRBV15|TRBJ2-5
ATSRARLPRGETQY
>TRBV5-1|TRBJ2-2
ASSLSPLPAGELF
>TRBV28|TRBJ2-6
ASSGTSRGGVLT
>TRBV28|TRBJ2-2
ASRRTSGRSGELF
>TRBV7-3|TRBJ2-1
ASSPSGLTHQF
>TRBV7-3|TRBJ2-1
ASSPFWAGDSYNEQF
>TRBV10-1|TRBJ1-3
ASSDDSSGNTIY
>TRBV28|TRBJ2-4
ASSLGGRASGKNIQY
>TRBV7-9|TRBJ1-1
ASSRTRAEAF
>TRBV11-2|TRBJ2-4
ASSLGSGSTAKNIQY
>TRBV7-3|TRBJ2-7
ASSSRPQGEQY
>TRBV18|TRBJ1-4
ASSPPGQGATNEKLF
>TRBV5-6|TRBJ1-5
ASSVDRDGPQH
>TRBV7-8|TRBJ1-1
ASSLGRGAFTEAF
>TRBV7-7|TRBJ2-2
ASSLFWNTGELF
>TRBV14|TRBJ2-7
ASSQAREYYEQY
>TRBV19|TRBJ1-4
ASSIRLRGAANEKLF
>TRBV7-2|TRBJ2-7
ASSPPSGQVRSYEQY
>TRBV19|TRBJ2-3
ASSSRQSSSTDTQY
>TRBV5-1|TRBJ2-3
ASFLGASSTDTQY
>TRBV6-6|TRBJ1-2
ASSRGVPLDYGYT
>TRBV18|TRBJ2-7
ASSPKTSPYEQY
>TRBV9|TRBJ1-2
ASSPRTDANYGYT
>TRBV27|TRBJ2-7
ASSLSGYRADSTEQY
>TRBV20-1|TRBJ2-1
SAWRESEQF
>TRBV2|TRBJ1-3
ASSESRGPGNTIY
>TRBV5-1|TRBJ2-3
ASSGGRDGYTDTQY
>TRBV5-1|TRBJ1-2
ASSLEQGIHGYT
>TRBV6-6|TRBJ2-7
ASRDHTPVTYEQY
>TRBV29-1|TRBJ1-5
SVGTRDQPQH
>TRBV5-1|TRBJ2-7
ASSLDHSGSPYEQY
>TRBV5-1|TRBJ2-1
ASSDTSGRAGEQF
>TRBV9|TRBJ2-2
ASSRPGQGITGELF
>TRBV2|TRBJ2-7
ASSKDRGAYEQY
>TRBV7-9|TRBJ2-5
ASSTGLAGETQY
>TRBV7-6|TRBJ1-3
ASSLGPPGQGGGNTIY
>TRBV4-1|TRBJ2-7
ASSQRIKREAYEQY
>TRBV28|TRBJ1-5
ASSSGLIQPQH
>TRBV29-1|TRBJ2-4
SVERGGRGNIQY
>TRBV5-1|TRBJ1-4
ASSLQGQGPNEKLF
>TRBV2|TRBJ1-1
ASRGGQLNTEAF
>TRBV5-4|TRBJ1-1
ATGALKVAF
>TRBV7-6|TRBJ2-7
ASSLMTGSYEQY
>TRBV15|TRBJ2-7
ATNPGTGTNEQY
>TRBV7-2|TRBJ2-7
ASSLQRESYEQY
>TRBV19|TRBJ2-2
ASTSGGRAAPYTGELF
>TRBV2|TRBJ1-4
ASRQGAYEKLF
>TRBV7-3|TRBJ2-1
ASSLILAGPNEQF
>TRBV2|TRBJ2-7
ATYLAGSYEQY
>TRBV28|TRBJ1-1
ASSRLRLNTEAF